What follows is one T cell receptor beta chain and its context. Measured with immunoSEQ multiplex PCR; TCRdb has only the in-frame clones, and not every one. Here the sample spans about 94,000 clones, more than 70% being singletons. CDR1 and CDR2 (germline): SGHVS, FNYEAQ. The junction had 8 bases not matched to a gene; V was cut back by 5 bases and J by 9 bases. The CDR3 consists of 14 residues. The data originate from a study of T cell responses to AZD1222 COVID-19 vaccine. Overall study context: Researchers grouped second doses given at about 4 or about 12 weeks into one pool.

The chain recombines TRBV7-6 with TRBJ2-1; TRBD2 matches 9 bases. This specimen consisted of peripheral blood, obtained on day 0 of AZD1222 vaccination. The source is an adult in good health. The CDR3 DNA reads as TGTGCCAGCAGCCTTAGCGGGGGTAACGGTGAGCAGTTCTTC. It codes for CASSLSGGNGEQFF. Based on the CDR3 plus reference TRBV7-6 and TRBJ2-1, the full variable domain is GAGVSQSPRYKVTKRGQDVALRCDPISGHVSLYWYRQALGQGPEFLTYFNYEAQQDKSGLPNDRFSAERPEGSISTLTIQRTEQRDSAMYRCASSLSGGNGEQFFGPGTRLTVL.